Listed below are T cell receptor beta chains from one sample, sequenced in a study of chemoradiotherapy in HPV16-positive cancers. Libraries were prepared by immunoSEQ multiplex PCR; TCRdb keeps only in-frame clonotypes and omits some of them. The data contain tens of thousands of clones, roughly 82% of them singletons. Specimen: blood, collected from a patient who underwent chemoradiotherapy. These receptors were obtained from a human donor with HPV-associated anogenital cancer. CDR3s include the opening cysteine and the closing phenylalanine or tryptophan. A D gene is named only where the DNA matches it firmly.

>TRBV5-1|TRBD1|TRBJ1-2
CASSFVQGGDGYTF
>TRBV30|TRBD1|TRBJ1-5
CAWRTGGAGNQPQHF
>TRBV25-1|.|TRBJ1-1
CASSEYHPAEGARTEAFF
>TRBV5-5|.|TRBJ2-4
CASSFNGDSKNIQYF
>TRBV2|TRBD1|TRBJ1-2
CASRETGKNYGYTF
>TRBV30|.|TRBJ2-5
CAWSVSRETQYF
>TRBV18|.|TRBJ1-5
CASSPSSANQPQHF
>TRBV5-1|.|TRBJ2-5
CASSLGTRQASQETQYF
>TRBV5-1|.|TRBJ2-1
CASSNGVNEQFF
>TRBV4-2|TRBD1|TRBJ2-1
CASSQVLGQGADNEQFF
>TRBV20-1|TRBD1|TRBJ1-4
CSADDRAKLFF